Listed here are 13 T cell receptor beta chains from one sample, sequenced in a study of blood T cell repertoires in COVID-19. Profiling relied on immunoSEQ multiplex PCR, and the TCRdb table lists in-frame clones only, not all of them. Here the sample spans roughly 260,000 clones, around nine tenths being singletons. The sample comprised PBMCs or T cells enriched from blood (not recorded which). Receptors originate from a woman aged 18-30 years who had recovered from COVID-19.

This chain joins TRBV27 and TRBJ2-5; the match to TRBD2 covers 14 bases. From germline, CDR1 is MNHEY and CDR2 SMNVEV (reference sequence). The CDR3 has 17 residues. The J segment lost 4 bases and the V segment lost 5 bases, leaving 9 bases of the junction unmatched. The CDR3 loop is CASSPLGLAGGGETQYF. The CDR3 DNA sequence: TGTGCCAGCAGTCCACTCGGACTAGCGGGGGGCGGAGAGACCCAGTACTTC.

The gene calls are TRBV9 and TRBJ1-1, with D unresolved. This CDR3 has 14 amino acids. The ends were cut back, 1 base at V and 7 bases at J, with 14 bases in the middle. Germline lookup yields CDR1 SGDLS and CDR2 YYNGEE. The CDR3 DNA reads as TGTGCCAGCAGCGTAACCTACAGTTTGGGTGAAGCTTTCTTT. The encoded protein is CASSVTYSLGEAFF.

J is TRBJ2-1 and V is TRBV6-5; D is perhaps TRBD1 (5 bases). V was cut by 2 bases and J by 6 bases, with 8 bases left in between. CDR1 and CDR2 (germline): MNHEY, SVGAGI. This CDR3 is 13 amino acids long. This CDR3 reads CASSYTGSNEQFF. For the CDR3, the DNA is TGTGCCAGCAGTTACACAGGAAGCAATGAGCAGTTCTTC.

This sequence joins TRBV5-1 and TRBJ1-2; D is uncertain. The CDR3 has 14 residues. V dropped 0 bases and J dropped 3 bases, with 9 bases sitting between them. CDR1 is SGHRS and CDR2 is YFSETQ in the germline V gene. CDR3 sequence reads: CASSLDWAYYGYTF. CDR3 DNA sequence: TGCGCCAGCAGCTTGGACTGGGCCTACTATGGCTACACCTTC.

The V call is TRBV7-2, the J call TRBJ1-5; TRBD1 matches 7 bases. This CDR3 contains 14 residues. Trimming cost V 3 bases and J 4 bases; bases outside gene matches: 3. Germline-derived CDR1 and CDR2 are SGHTA and FQGNSA. CDR3 amino acids: CASSFYRGNQPQHF. CDR3 bases: TGTGCCAGCAGCTTTTACAGGGGAAATCAGCCCCAGCATTTT.

This clone came up a few times. This chain links TRBV14 with TRBJ2-1; D might be TRBD1 (5 bases). Trimming took 4 bases from V and 12 from J, leaving 22 bases between them. Germline V gene sequence: CDR1 SGHDN, CDR2 FVKESK. The CDR3 has 15 amino acids. In nucleotides, the CDR3 is TGTGCCAGCAGCCGATCCAATTACAGGAAGGATGTGCAGTTCTTC. This encodes CASSRSNYRKDVQFF.

This clone was found once. The CDR3 bases are TGCAGCGTTGGTATCCGAAGGAGCTCTGAAGCTTTCTTT. Translation: CSVGIRRSSEAFF. This rearrangement joins TRBV29-1 to TRBJ1-1, with unresolved D. Trimming shortened V by 4 bases and J by 6 bases, and 15 bases separated the two germline ends. The germline CDR1 and CDR2 sequences are SQVTM and ANQGSEA. The CDR3 spans 13 residues.

The V call is TRBV4-1, the J call TRBJ2-2; D might be TRBD2 (6 bases). Germline V CDR1 and CDR2: MGHRA, YSYEKL. This CDR3 has 16 residues. Trimming left V 4 bases short and J 1 base short, with 13 bases between. DNA for the CDR3: TGCGCCAGCAGCCCAAGACTAGTCCTGAACACCGGGGAGCTGTTTTTT. Its protein product is CASSPRLVLNTGELFF.

In DNA, the CDR3 is TGTGCCAGCAGCTTAGTCCTACCGGGACAGGGGGCGGGTGAGCAGTACTTC. Encoded protein: CASSLVLPGQGAGEQYF. This rearrangement joins TRBV11-2 to TRBJ2-7; 12 positions match TRBD1. Germline V gene lookup returns CDR1 SGHAT and CDR2 FQNNGV. Trimming at V came to 1 base and at J to 7 bases, leaving 11 bases not matched to a gene. There are 17 residues in the CDR3.

The chain has TRBV7-2 and TRBJ1-1; TRBD1 might be the D (6 bases). CDR3 length: 16 amino acids. Trimming left V 2 bases short and J 6 bases short, with 19 bases between. Germline values: CDR1 SGHTA, CDR2 FQGNSA. In nucleotides, the CDR3 is TGTGCCAGCAGCTTATTGCGAAGCATACAGGGTGCTGAAGCTTTCTTT. Its translation: CASSLLRSIQGAEAFF.

In this sample, this clone turned up once. The rearrangement links TRBV10-2 to TRBJ2-7; no clear D gene. There are 13 residues in the CDR3. Trimming shortened V by 8 bases and J by 4 bases, and 15 bases separated the two germline ends. Germline CDR1 is WSHSY and CDR2 is SAAADI. CDR3 region: CASPFWSAYEQYF. In nucleotides, the CDR3 is TGCGCCAGCCCATTTTGGAGCGCTTACGAGCAGTACTTC.

This clone turned up a few times. This chain joins TRBV5-1 and TRBJ1-6; D might be TRBD1 (5 bases). CDR1 SGHRS and CDR2 YFSETQ come from the germline V gene. CDR3 length equals 15 residues. Trimming stripped 4 bases from V and 8 bases from J, with 16 bases between. CDR3 sequence: CASSVVTGTDSPLHF. DNA of the CDR3: TGCGCCAGCAGCGTTGTAACAGGCACGGATTCACCCCTCCACTTT.

This chain uses TRBV4-3 with TRBJ2-7, with D perhaps matching TRBD2 (6 bases). V was shortened by 4 bases and J by 3 bases, with 10 bases between the two germline ends. The CDR3 has 13 residues. Per germline, CDR1 LGHNA and CDR2 YSLEER. The CDR3 nucleotides are TGCGCCAGCAGCCCGGGACTCGTCTACGAGCAGTACTTC. Protein product: CASSPGLVYEQYF.